Only one count was recorded for the clone carrying this T cell receptor beta chain. The antigen is undetermined. Relative to the germline gene, one junction end is altered; a read error may explain this. The authors made TCR beta cDNA from 400 to 550 ng total RNA with a constant-region primer. Modified slightly, ARM-PCR produced TCR beta libraries over three nested multiplex PCR rounds. A C-beta reverse primer was combined with TRBV1-TRBV30 forward primers in the first two PCR rounds, and each round had 10 cycles. TCRdb reprocessed the multiplex PCR reads with MiXCR, giving one entry per CDR3 protein. The sample has around 210,000 distinct CDR3 sequences; 65% are singletons. The researchers obtained blood RNA from unsorted whole blood and also extracted germline DNA. Chronic HBV infection, which was untreated, was present in the patients. This sample is part of a study of tumor-infiltrating lymphocytes in primary liver carcinoma. Study background: The tumors, T1-T3 N0M0 lesions, were about 4.2 to 10 cm across. General study results and limits: Tumor region pairs overlapped more than did tumor-adjacent and tumor-blood pairs.

There are 15 residues in the CDR3. CDR1 is MNHNS, CDR2 SASEGT, per germline. This clonotype was obtained from an older woman with primary liver carcinoma and hepatitis B virus infection. The chain has TRBV6-1 and TRBJ2-6; unclear D gene. The sequenced sample consisted of peripheral blood. The CDR3 coding sequence is TGTGCCAGCAGTGAAGGGTTCTCTGTGGCCAACTTCCTGACTTTC. As protein: CASSEGFSVANFLTF.